Sequencing of this TCR beta chain was carried out in a study of human thymus T cells. Resections from corrective heart surgery provided thymus tissue. Sequencing was performed with immunoSEQ multiplex PCR; in TCRdb, only in-frame clones are kept and a portion is missing. Among roughly 130,000 clones listed, around 94% were seen once. Trimming took 4 bases from V and 2 from J, leaving 21 bases between them. The CDR3 spans 17 residues. Germline lookup yields CDR1 SGHNT and CDR2 YYREEE (reference sequence). The clonotype comes from a boy under two years old with a congenital heart defect but otherwise immunologically healthy. The material sequenced was thymus tissue. The rearrangement joins TRBV5-4 to TRBJ1-2; perhaps TRBD1 as D (5 bases). CDR3 DNA sequence: TGTGCCAGCAGCCCCGGTCAGGGTCATTCGGTAAACTATGGCTACACCTTC. Its protein product is CASSPGQGHSVNYGYTF.